This T cell receptor beta chain was documented in a study of shared clonotypes between healthy human individuals. The method was immunoSEQ multiplex PCR; TCRdb's version includes in-frame clones alone and lacks a portion of them. This sample has 2 million to 3 million clones, with under 95% found just once. Study conclusions and caveats: Rarefaction showed that sequencing of sorted subsets was incomplete (despite large depth).

CDR1 is LGHNA, CDR2 YSLEER, per germline. V gave up 1 base and J gave up 0 bases, with 13 bases separating them. This CDR3 is built from 18 residues. Points on this clone: Its cognate antigen is unknown.

The J gene is TRBJ2-6, the V gene TRBV4-3; D assignment may be TRBD1 or TRBD2 (5 bases each). The receptor was isolated from a man between 18 and 35 years old in good health. Some clones in this sample may be carry-over from other donors' samples. Material for sequencing was naive CD4+ T cells from PBMCs. Subset denoted: CD45RA+ positively selected. CDR3 in amino acids: CASSQGPGRHSGANVLTF. CDR3 coding DNA: TGCGCCAGCAGCCAAGGTCCGGGACGGCACTCTGGGGCCAACGTCCTGACTTTC.